This record covers a single T cell receptor (beta chain). This specimen belongs to a study of blood T cell repertoires in COVID-19. The overall study: Acute and convalescent COVID-19 samples came from the United States, Italy and Spain. In each case, the material was cDNA or gDNA derived from T cells, B-cell-depleted T cells, or PBMCs.

Per the original data handling: For nucleated cells, counts were estimated from reference gene primer amplification. Assay: immunoSEQ multiplex PCR; the TCRdb copy retains only in-frame clones and omits some. V, J and clone size are taken as reported in that table, and D and trimming were inferred from the DNA itself. This sample carries about 180,000 clones, around three quarters of them seen once, and the ten largest clones take 6.5% to 7%. This CDR3 has 13 amino acids. Germline assignment: CDR1 GTSNPN and CDR2 SVGIG (reference sequence). Trimming cost V 3 bases and J 5 bases; bases outside gene matches: 6.

This TCR was recovered from a man aged 70 or older with active or convalescent COVID-19. The V call is TRBV30, the J call TRBJ1-1, with TRBD1 identical over 7 bases. Specimen: peripheral blood. CDR3 nucleotide sequence: TGTGCCTGGAGCTATGAACAGGGGACTGAAGCTTTCTTT. It codes for CAWSYEQGTEAFF.